What follows is one T cell receptor beta chain and its context. What it binds is not known. The CDR3 has 14 residues. The V gene's germline CDR1 is MDHEN and CDR2 SYDVKM. Trimming pared 3 bases from V and 7 bases from J, leaving 16 bases between. The authors amplified TCR beta CDR3 regions, and they did so from RNA transcripts for repertoire sequencing. Amplification began with first-round RT-PCR using HTBI primers, then second-round multiplex PCR was performed. TCRdb redid the calling of the multiplex PCR reads with MiXCR, one entry per CDR3 protein. Among around 1.1 million distinct CDR3 sequences listed, about two fifths were seen once. This record belongs to a study of Graves' ophthalmopathy and Graves' hyperthyroidism. Study in general: Hyperthyroidism was classified as stable if no ophthalmopathy occurred within 18 months of follow-up. General study points: Blood was where most expanded thyroid clonotypes above 0.001 frequency also turned up. Ophthalmopathy could be told apart from stable hyperthyroidism by a 13-signature model (87.88% sensitivity, about 80% specificity).

New diagnoses, under 2 months' duration, and ages 18 to 65 characterized the hyperthyroidism patients. The sample consisted of peripheral blood or thyroid tissue (not recorded which). This TCR came from an adult man with Graves' hyperthyroidism. This chain connects TRBV28 to TRBJ2-7; D is possibly TRBD2 (5 bases). The CDR3: CASSFERLTGEQYF. CDR3 bases: TGTGCCAGCAGTTTCGAGCGGCTCACGGGGGAGCAGTACTTC.